These 18 T cell receptor beta chains originate from one sample sequenced in a study of shared clonotypes between healthy human individuals. Method: immunoSEQ multiplex PCR; TCRdb's copy keeps in-frame clones and lacks some. The sample holds more than 500,000 clones, 95% seen once. In the naive CD8 group, cells lacked CD45RO and were positively selected for CCR7, so terminally differentiated effector memory CD45RA+ cells were left out. Source material: naive CD8+ T cells sorted from blood. All receptors derive from a woman in her thirties in good health.

This clone came up once. The V gene is TRBV10-1, the J gene TRBJ1-1; 7 nucleotides align to TRBD1. The CDR3 length is 13 residues. J was trimmed by 2 bases and V by 8 bases; bases with no gene match: 5. CDR1 and CDR2 (germline): WNHNN, SYGVQD (reference sequence). The CDR3 DNA reads TGCGCCAGCTCACAGGGGACAAACACTGAAGCTTTCTTT. Translation gives CASSQGTNTEAFF.

This chain connects TRBV11-2 to TRBJ2-7, with TRBD1 identical over 8 bases. With 1 base clipped from V and 5 bases from J, the junction kept 10 bases outside the gene matches. The CDR3 spans 16 residues. Per the germline V gene, CDR1 is SGHAT and CDR2 is FQNNGV. The CDR3 DNA follows: TGTGCCAGCAGCTTAGGGGGATGGGGGACAGGACACGAGCAGTACTTC. Amino acids: CASSLGGWGTGHEQYF.

The J gene is TRBJ2-3, the V gene TRBV7-2; no clear D gene. Germline V gives CDR1 SGHTA, CDR2 FQGNSA. The CDR3 sequence is 14 residues long. V was trimmed by 1 base and J by 2 bases, leaving 7 bases between them. The CDR3 DNA reads as TGTGCCAGCAGCTTAGTCGAGGCCACAGATACGCAGTATTTT. Its protein product is CASSLVEATDTQYF.

This sequence joins TRBV7-3 and TRBJ2-7; D may be TRBD1 or TRBD2 (6 bases each). Germline CDR1 reads SGHTA; CDR2 reads FQGTGA. The V and J ends lost 4 bases and 6 bases respectively, with 16 bases between them. The CDR3 length is 14 residues. This chain's CDR3 is CASSSQGGGTEQYF. CDR3 DNA sequence: TGTGCCAGCAGCTCCCAAGGAGGGGGTACCGAGCAGTACTTC.

The V gene is TRBV21-1, the J gene TRBJ2-7; TRBD2, the table's D call, was not compared with the DNA. TRBV21-1 counts as a pseudogene. This CDR3 contains 16 residues. The CDR3 reads CASSKGQRESTYEQYF. DNA of the CDR3: TGTGCCAGCAGCAAAGGTCAGCGGGAGTCCACCTACGAGCAGTACTTC.

This clone was detected once. CDR3 residues: CASTVDLFSNEKLFF. CDR3 coding DNA: TGTGCCAGTACGGTTGATCTATTCTCGAATGAAAAACTGTTTTTT. The rearrangement joins TRBV19 to TRBJ1-4; D call uncertain. Trimming cost V 7 bases and J 5 bases, with 17 bases left between them. There are 15 residues in the CDR3. Looked up from germline, CDR1 is LNHDA and CDR2 is SQIVND (reference sequence).

The chain links TRBV29-1 to TRBJ1-1; tentatively, D is TRBD1 (5 bases). The CDR3 runs to 13 residues. Per the germline V gene, CDR1 is SQVTM and CDR2 is ANQGSEA. V was cut by 7 bases and J by 4 bases, with 16 bases left in between. The chain's CDR3 is CSAVDTLGTEAFF. CDR3 in DNA: TGCAGCGCTGTGGACACCCTGGGCACTGAAGCTTTCTTT.

This clone appeared once. This sequence joins TRBV9 and TRBJ1-2; 9 bases are shared with TRBD1. Looked up from germline, CDR1 is SGDLS and CDR2 is YYNGEE. CDR3 length: 16 residues. With 4 bases clipped from V and 5 bases from J, the junction kept 12 bases outside the gene matches. The CDR3 is CASSPHAGTGMYGYTF. DNA for the CDR3: TGTGCCAGCAGCCCCCACGCCGGGACAGGGATGTATGGCTACACCTTC.

The chain joins TRBV18 to TRBJ2-7; the D gene could be TRBD1 or TRBD2 (5 bases each). This CDR3 contains 14 residues. Germline lookup yields CDR1 KGHSH and CDR2 LQKENI. Trimming took 5 bases from V and 5 from J, leaving 16 bases between them. In DNA, the CDR3 is TGTGCCAGCTCATCGGGGCAGGGCCCCCACGAGCAGTACTTC. This codes for CASSSGQGPHEQYF.

CDR3: CASSAFRGVVVGEQYF. CDR3 nucleotides: TGTGCCAGCAGTGCCTTCCGGGGGGTTGTTGTGGGCGAGCAGTACTTC. The chain links TRBV2 to TRBJ2-7, with 7 bases lining up with TRBD2. Germline CDR1 and CDR2: SNHLY and FYNNEI. The CDR3 totals 16 residues. V gave up 4 bases and J gave up 6 bases; unmatched junction bases: 15.

The J gene is TRBJ2-1, the V gene TRBV4-1, with a weak D call TRBD2 (7 bases). This CDR3 is built from 16 residues. With 0 bases removed from V and 3 bases from J, the gap between germline ends came to 12 bases. Germline CDR1 MGHRA, CDR2 YSYEKL. The CDR3 coding sequence is TGCGCCAGCAGCCAAGAGGTGGGAGGGGGCTACAATGAGCAGTTCTTC. Its protein is CASSQEVGGGYNEQFF.

The chain combines TRBV5-1 with TRBJ2-7, with D uncertain. V lost 0 bases and J 3 bases, leaving 7 bases between the germline ends. CDR3 length: 13 amino acids. Germline V lookup: CDR1 SGHRS, CDR2 YFSETQ. The CDR3 DNA is TGCGCCAGCAGCTTGGCGGTCAACTACGAGCAGTACTTC. This codes for CASSLAVNYEQYF. Drawing the rest from reference TRBV5-1 and TRBJ2-7, the complete variable domain is KAGVTQTPRYLIKTRGQQVTLSCSPISGHRSVSWYQQTPGQGLQFLFEYFSETQRNKGNFPGRFSGRQFSNSRSEMNVSTLELGDSALYLCASSLAVNYEQYFGPGTRLTVT.

This chain joins TRBV7-8 and TRBJ2-1, with 10 bases identical to TRBD1. The CDR3 length is 16 residues. V was pared by 1 base and J by 4 bases, with 4 bases of the junction left unmatched. Germline CDR1 SGHVS, CDR2 FQNEAQ. The CDR3 DNA is TGTGCCAGCAGCTTAGTACGGACAGGGGGGTACAATGAGCAGTTCTTC. Its translation: CASSLVRTGGYNEQFF.

The rearrangement uses TRBV7-8 and TRBJ2-7; 7 positions agree with TRBD2. Looked up from germline, CDR1 is SGHVS and CDR2 is FQNEAQ. The CDR3 totals 16 residues. Germline trimming cut 5 bases from V and 6 bases from J; bases unmatched to any gene: 16. CDR3 amino acids: CASSLSEYLLAAEQYF. The CDR3 DNA reads as TGTGCCAGCAGCCTCTCAGAGTACCTCCTAGCGGCCGAGCAGTACTTC.

V is TRBV19 and J is TRBJ2-2; possibly TRBD1 for D (5 bases). The CDR3 length is 16 residues. V was cut by 6 bases and J by 0 bases, with 14 bases left in between. Per germline, CDR1 LNHDA and CDR2 SQIVND (reference sequence). This chain's CDR3 is CASSPLDMSNTGELFF. The DNA for the CDR3 is TGTGCCAGTAGCCCATTGGACATGTCGAACACCGGGGAGCTGTTTTTT. Together with reference TRBV19 and TRBJ2-2, the CDR3 gives the full variable domain: DGGITQSPKYLFRKEGQNVTLSCEQNLNHDAMYWYRQDPGQGLRLIYYSQIVNDFQKGDIAEGYSVSREKKESFPLTVTSAQKNPTAFYLCASSPLDMSNTGELFFGEGSRLTVL.

V and J are TRBV29-1 and TRBJ2-1; 9 bases fit TRBD1. V was pared by 3 bases and J by 4 bases, with 4 bases of the junction left unmatched. Germline assignment: CDR1 SQVTM and CDR2 ANQGSEA. The CDR3 has 14 residues. This CDR3 is CSVDGDRVYNEQFF. DNA for the CDR3: TGCAGCGTTGATGGGGACAGGGTATACAATGAGCAGTTCTTC.

CDR3: CASSQVGGVLGEQYF. CDR3 in DNA: TGTGCCAGCAGCCAAGTTGGGGGAGTTCTGGGCGAGCAGTACTTC. This chain links TRBV14 with TRBJ2-7, with D perhaps TRBD1 or TRBD2 (5 bases each). Germline V lookup: CDR1 SGHDN, CDR2 FVKESK. The CDR3 runs 15 residues. V was trimmed by 1 base and J by 6 bases, leaving 16 bases between them. The variable domain in full, with the rest retrieved from reference TRBV14 and TRBJ2-7, is EAGVTQFPSHSVIEKGQTVTLRCDPISGHDNLYWYRRVMGKEIKFLLHFVKESKQDESGMPNNRFLAERTGGTYSTLKVQPAELEDSGVYFCASSQVGGVLGEQYFGPGTRLTVT.

The chain employs TRBV27 and TRBJ2-1, with D uncertain. Trimming removed 2 bases at V and 6 bases at J, with 11 bases between. The CDR3 totals 14 residues. The germline CDR1 and CDR2 sequences are MNHEY and SMNVEV (reference sequence). The CDR3 loop is CASSLKGPPNEQFF. The DNA for the CDR3 is TGTGCCAGCAGTTTAAAGGGCCCCCCCAATGAGCAGTTCTTC.